Following are 9 T cell receptor beta chains from one sample sequenced in a study of T-cell memory formation after mild COVID-19. TCRdb passed the 5' RACE reads through MiXCR, listing each CDR3 protein once. The data contain approximately 500,000 distinct CDR3 sequences, approximately 25% of them singletons. The material sequenced was PBMCs or a T cell subset sorted from them (not recorded which). These receptors came from an adult woman who had mild COVID-19 (a few samples of this study predate the infection). Cell type and time point are not known.

This rearrangement joins TRBV29-1 to TRBJ2-1; 10 nucleotides line up with TRBD2. Germline V gene lookup returns CDR1 SQVTM and CDR2 ANQGSEA. This CDR3 is 15 amino acids long. V lost 2 bases to trimming and J lost 7 bases; unmatched junction nucleotides: 8. The CDR3 nucleotides read TGCAGCGTTGAACCGGCTAGCGGGAGAAGGAATGAGCAGTTCTTC. Amino acid sequence: CSVEPASGRRNEQFF.

This clonotype was recorded only once. J is TRBJ2-7 and V is TRBV20-1, with 9 bases matching TRBD1. In germline, CDR1 is DFQATT, CDR2 SNEGSKA (reference sequence). The trim removed 6 bases at V and 9 bases at J, leaving 15 bases unmatched. The CDR3 has 14 residues. CDR3: CSAGPGQGVVRQYF. CDR3 bases: TGCAGTGCGGGACCGGGACAGGGTGTGGTAAGGCAGTACTTC.

This clonotype came up a few times. This chain links TRBV14 with TRBJ2-7; the match to TRBD1 covers 7 bases. CDR3 length: 15 residues. Trimming took 3 bases from V and 3 from J; bases not matched to a gene: 8. The germline CDR1 and CDR2 sequences are SGHDN and FVKESK. The CDR3 sequence: CASSHPGQWGYEQYF. CDR3 coding DNA: TGTGCCAGCAGCCACCCGGGACAGTGGGGCTACGAGCAGTACTTC. Full variable domain (outside the CDR3, taken from reference TRBV14 and TRBJ2-7): EAGVTQFPSHSVIEKGQTVTLRCDPISGHDNLYWYRRVMGKEIKFLLHFVKESKQDESGMPNNRFLAERTGGTYSTLKVQPAELEDSGVYFCASSHPGQWGYEQYFGPGTRLTVT.

This chain connects TRBV20-1 to TRBJ2-5; D ambiguous. This CDR3 has 13 residues. V was clipped by 6 bases and J by 9 bases, with 20 bases between them. Germline loops: CDR1 DFQATT, CDR2 SNEGSKA (reference sequence). CDR3 sequence: CSAVGLPRFPQYF. The CDR3, as DNA: TGCAGTGCAGTAGGTCTCCCGCGATTCCCCCAGTACTTC.

This chain uses TRBV7-9 with TRBJ2-3; no clear D gene. The CDR3 is made up of 14 amino acids. From germline, CDR1 is SEHNR and CDR2 FQNEAQ (reference sequence). Trimming removed 5 bases at V and 6 bases at J, with 15 bases between. CDR3 loop: CASSLSGSDDTQYF. In DNA, the CDR3 is TGTGCCAGCAGCCTGTCCGGGTCCGATGATACGCAGTATTTT.

This clonotype showed up just a few times. This chain uses TRBV20-1 with TRBJ2-5; D might be TRBD2 (5 bases). The length of the CDR3 is 14 residues. Per the germline V gene, CDR1 is DFQATT and CDR2 is SNEGSKA (reference sequence). The V gene lost 5 bases and the J gene lost 5 bases, with 18 bases spanning the gap. The CDR3 sequence is CSARQSLVFETQYF. In DNA, the CDR3 is TGCAGTGCTCGACAATCACTAGTTTTTGAGACCCAGTACTTC.

The chain uses TRBV4-1 and TRBJ1-1; D is uncertain. The V end was cut by 0 bases, the J end by 0 bases, with 5 bases between. The CDR3 is made up of 14 amino acids. Germline loops: CDR1 MGHRA, CDR2 YSYEKL. The CDR3 DNA reads TGCGCCAGCAGCCAAGATACACTGAACACTGAAGCTTTCTTT. This encodes CASSQDTLNTEAFF.

The chain combines TRBV11-3 with TRBJ2-3, with D possibly TRBD1 on 6 matching bases. The CDR3 has 14 residues. Germline loops: CDR1 SGHNT, CDR2 YENEEA. The V gene lost 5 bases and the J gene lost 3 bases, with 12 bases spanning the gap. The CDR3 protein is CASSPGEKTDTQYF. The CDR3 region has the DNA TGTGCCAGCAGCCCAGGGGAGAAAACAGATACGCAGTATTTT. The entire variable domain, with the rest obtained from reference TRBV11-3 and TRBJ2-3, is as follows: EAGVVQSPRYKIIEKKQPVAFWCNPISGHNTLYWYLQNLGQGPELLIRYENEEAVDDSQLPKDRFSAERLKGVDSTLKIQPAELGDSAVYLCASSPGEKTDTQYFGPGTRLTVL.

The gene calls are TRBV24-1 and TRBJ2-3; D is undetermined. Trimming removed 4 bases from V and 0 bases from J, with 13 bases in between. Germline values: CDR1 KGHDR, CDR2 SFDVKD. The CDR3 sequence is 16 residues long. CDR3 loop: CATSDPGLHSTDTQYF. As DNA, the CDR3 is TGTGCCACCAGTGACCCGGGCCTTCATAGCACAGATACGCAGTATTTT.